This T cell receptor beta chain stems from a study of cytomegalovirus exposure and HLA in healthy donors. Study at large: Out of 398 genotyped donors, about 84% belonged to the Caucasian-associated ancestry cluster. Study observations and caveats: TCR beta chains numbering more than 150 were designated cytomegalovirus-associated.

Nominal health characterized the donors when sampled, though unrecorded immune exposures were likely. Note on this clone: The antigen is undetermined.

PCR primers comprised 60 Vbeta and 13 Jbeta primers. The assay was immunoSEQ multiplex PCR, and TCRdb's table has in-frame clones only and misses some. The profile covers around 200,000 clones, with around four fifths appearing a single time and 2.5% to 3.5% taken by the ten largest. The origin of this receptor is a female donor in good health and CMV-seronegative. Sequenced material: PBMCs.

The CDR3 region is CASSRTGVHGYTF. The DNA of the CDR3 is TGTGCCAGCTCCCGAACAGGGGTACATGGCTACACCTTC. The chain carries TRBV18 and TRBJ1-2, with 7 bases that match TRBD1. Unmatched junction bases numbered 7, after V lost 6 bases and J lost 6 bases. CDR1 and CDR2 (germline): KGHSH, LQKENI. The CDR3 is 13 residues long.